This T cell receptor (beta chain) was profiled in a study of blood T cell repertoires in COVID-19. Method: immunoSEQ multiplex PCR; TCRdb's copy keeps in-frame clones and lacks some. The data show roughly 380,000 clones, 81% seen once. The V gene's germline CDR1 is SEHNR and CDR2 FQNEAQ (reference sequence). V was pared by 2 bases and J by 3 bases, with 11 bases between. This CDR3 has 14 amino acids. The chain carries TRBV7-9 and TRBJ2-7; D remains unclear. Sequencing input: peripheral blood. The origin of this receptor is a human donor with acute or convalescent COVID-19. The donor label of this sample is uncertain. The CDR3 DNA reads TGTGCCAGCAGCTTAATTGGGCAGAACTACGAGCAGTACTTC. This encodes CASSLIGQNYEQYF.